This note documents a single TCR beta chain sequence. Its antigen remains unidentified. This may stem from a read error, because a much larger clone lies one nucleotide away. Amplification targeted TCR beta CDR3 regions from RNA transcripts. Carried out on the TCR CDR3, a first-round RT-PCR used the HTBI primer set. Via MiXCR, TCRdb re-called the multiplex PCR reads, giving one row per CDR3 protein. The sample carries some 770,000 distinct CDR3 sequences, roughly 17% recorded once. Subjects aged 18 to 65 presented with newly diagnosed hyperthyroidism of less than 2 months' duration. Based on clinical symptoms, serum thyroxine and TRAb, thyroid ultrasound and orbital computed tomography, diagnoses were reached. The entry originates in a study of T cells in Graves' hyperthyroidism and ophthalmopathy. Whole-study findings and limits: In the blood, most expanded thyroid clonotypes above 0.001 appeared as well.

Germline values: CDR1 MDHEN, CDR2 SYDVKM. With 6 bases removed from V and 7 bases from J, the gap between germline ends came to 19 bases. This CDR3 is built from 14 residues. The source of this sequence is a young man with Graves' hyperthyroidism. This sequence joins TRBV28 and TRBJ2-7; D perhaps matches TRBD1 (6 bases). Specimen: blood. The CDR3 loop reads CASSYGQNNAEQYF. The CDR3, as DNA: TGTGCCAGCAGCTATGGACAGAACAACGCGGAGCAGTACTTC.